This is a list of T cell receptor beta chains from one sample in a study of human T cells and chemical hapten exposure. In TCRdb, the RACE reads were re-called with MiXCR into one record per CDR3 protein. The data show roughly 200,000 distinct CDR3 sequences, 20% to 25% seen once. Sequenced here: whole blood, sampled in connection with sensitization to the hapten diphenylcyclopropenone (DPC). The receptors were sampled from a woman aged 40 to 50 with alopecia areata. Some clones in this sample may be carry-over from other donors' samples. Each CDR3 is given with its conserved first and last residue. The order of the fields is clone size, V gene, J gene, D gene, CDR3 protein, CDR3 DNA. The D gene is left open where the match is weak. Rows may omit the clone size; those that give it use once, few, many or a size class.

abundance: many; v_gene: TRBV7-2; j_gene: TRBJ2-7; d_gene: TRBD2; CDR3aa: CASSSRHSGRNEQYF; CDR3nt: TGTGCCAGCAGCAGCCGACATAGCGGGAGAAACGAGCAGTACTTC
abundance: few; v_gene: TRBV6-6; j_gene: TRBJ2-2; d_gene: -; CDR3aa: CAGGFIQGLFF; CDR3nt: TGTGCCGGGGGGTTTATACAGGGGCTGTTTTTT
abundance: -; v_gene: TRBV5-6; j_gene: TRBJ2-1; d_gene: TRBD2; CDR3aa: CASSNGLAGGGRGFF; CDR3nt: TGTGCCAGCAGCAACGGACTAGCGGGAGGAGGGAGGGGGTTCTTC
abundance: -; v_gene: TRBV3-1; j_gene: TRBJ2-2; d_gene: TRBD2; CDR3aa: CASSHSTSENTGELFF; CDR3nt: TGTGCCAGCAGCCACTCAACTAGCGAGAACACCGGGGAGCTGTTTTTT
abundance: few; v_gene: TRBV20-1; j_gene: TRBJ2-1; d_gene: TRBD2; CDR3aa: CSARDTRGRYSYNEQFF; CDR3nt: TGCAGTGCTAGAGATACCCGCGGGAGGTATTCCTACAATGAGCAGTTCTTC
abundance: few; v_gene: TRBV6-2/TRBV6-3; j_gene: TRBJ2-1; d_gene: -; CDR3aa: CASGLDRAGNEQFF; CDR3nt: TGTGCCAGCGGACTAGACAGGGCAGGGAATGAGCAGTTCTTC
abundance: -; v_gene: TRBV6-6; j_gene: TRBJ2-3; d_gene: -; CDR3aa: CASRKFTSTDTQYF; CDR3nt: TGTGCCAGCAGGAAATTTACTAGCACAGATACGCAGTATTTT
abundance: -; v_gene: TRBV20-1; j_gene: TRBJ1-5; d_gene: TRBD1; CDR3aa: CSATGTGLGKHF; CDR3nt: TGCAGTGCCACCGGGACAGGGTTAGGGAAGCATTTT
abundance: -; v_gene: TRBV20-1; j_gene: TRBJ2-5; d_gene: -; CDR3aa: CSAREGVWDQETQYF; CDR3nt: TGCAGTGCTAGAGAAGGGGTCTGGGACCAAGAGACCCAGTACTTC
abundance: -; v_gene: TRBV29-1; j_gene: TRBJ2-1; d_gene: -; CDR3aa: CSVDSRPAPYNEQFF; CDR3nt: TGCAGCGTTGATTCGCGGCCAGCCCCCTACAATGAGCAGTTCTTC
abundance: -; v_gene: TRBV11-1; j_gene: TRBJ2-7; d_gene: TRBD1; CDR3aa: CASSPGTGLSYEQYF; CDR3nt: TGTGCCAGCAGCCCTGGGACAGGGCTATCCTACGAGCAGTACTTC
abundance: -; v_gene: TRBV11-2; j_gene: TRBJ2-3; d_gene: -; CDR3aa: CASSLGDGSTADTQYF; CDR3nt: TGTGCCAGCAGCTTAGGGGACGGATCCACGGCAGATACGCAGTATTTT
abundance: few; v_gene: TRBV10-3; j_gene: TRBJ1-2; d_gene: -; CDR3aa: CAIRGTAVSYTF; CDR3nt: TGTGCCATCAGAGGAACGGCCGTGAGCTACACCTTC
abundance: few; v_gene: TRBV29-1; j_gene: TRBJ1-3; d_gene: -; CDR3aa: CSGTTVSGNTIYF; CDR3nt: TGCAGCGGAACGACGGTCTCTGGAAACACCATATATTTT
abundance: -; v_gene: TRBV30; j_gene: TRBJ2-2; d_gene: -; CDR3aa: CAWSVTNTGELFF; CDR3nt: TGTGCCTGGAGTGTTACGAACACCGGGGAGCTGTTTTTT
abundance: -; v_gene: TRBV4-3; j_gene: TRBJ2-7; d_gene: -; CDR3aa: CASSQEGRGAYEQYF; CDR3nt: TGCGCCAGCAGCCAAGAAGGGAGGGGGGCCTACGAGCAGTACTTC
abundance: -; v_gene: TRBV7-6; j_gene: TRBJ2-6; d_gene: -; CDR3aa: CASSFVWGRARGANVLTF; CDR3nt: TGTGCCAGCAGCTTCGTCTGGGGCAGGGCTAGAGGGGCCAACGTCCTGACTTTC
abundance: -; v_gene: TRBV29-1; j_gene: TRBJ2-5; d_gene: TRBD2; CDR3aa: CSVEGTQGGETQYF; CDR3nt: TGCAGCGTTGAAGGGACCCAGGGAGGGGAGACCCAGTACTTC
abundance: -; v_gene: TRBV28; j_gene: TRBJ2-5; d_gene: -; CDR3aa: CASSFRQVQETQYF; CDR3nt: TGTGCCAGCAGTTTCCGACAGGTACAAGAGACCCAGTACTTC
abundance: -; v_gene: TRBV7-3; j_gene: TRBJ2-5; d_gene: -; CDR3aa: CASSLGPLGSETQYF; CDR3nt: TGTGCCAGCAGCTTAGGCCCGTTGGGATCGGAGACCCAGTACTTC
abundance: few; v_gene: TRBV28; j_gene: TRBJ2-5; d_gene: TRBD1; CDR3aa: CASSSSGTGSKETQYF; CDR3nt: TGTGCCAGCAGTTCATCCGGGACAGGCTCAAAAGAGACCCAGTACTTC
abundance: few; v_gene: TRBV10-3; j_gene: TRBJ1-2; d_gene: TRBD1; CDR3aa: CAIADRSYGYTF; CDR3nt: TGTGCCATTGCGGACAGGAGCTATGGCTACACCTTC
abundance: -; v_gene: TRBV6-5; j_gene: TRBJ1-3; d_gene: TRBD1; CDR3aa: CASSYGSTGGSYTIYF; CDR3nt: TGTGCCAGCAGTTACGGGTCAACAGGGGGGTCTTACACCATATATTTT
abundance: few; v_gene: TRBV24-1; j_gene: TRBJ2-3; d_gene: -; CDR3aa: CATSQLTDTQYF; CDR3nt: TGTGCCACCTCCCAACTCACAGATACGCAGTATTTT
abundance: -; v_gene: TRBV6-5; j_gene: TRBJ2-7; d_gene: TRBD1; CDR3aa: CASSYSGQGIYEQYF; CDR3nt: TGTGCCAGCAGTTACTCGGGACAGGGGATCTACGAGCAGTACTTC
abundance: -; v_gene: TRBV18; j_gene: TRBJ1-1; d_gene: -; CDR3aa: CASSLPGFMNTEAFF; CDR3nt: TGTGCCAGCTCACTCCCAGGGTTCATGAACACTGAAGCTTTCTTT
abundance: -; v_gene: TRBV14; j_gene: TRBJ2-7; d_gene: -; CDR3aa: CASSAQLGILAEQYF; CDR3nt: TGTGCCAGCAGCGCTCAACTCGGAATTTTGGCCGAGCAGTACTTC
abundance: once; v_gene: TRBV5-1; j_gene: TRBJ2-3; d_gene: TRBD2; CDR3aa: CASSPRRSGEDTQYF; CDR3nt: TGCGCCAGCAGCCCCAGGAGAAGCGGGGAAGATACGCAGTATTTT
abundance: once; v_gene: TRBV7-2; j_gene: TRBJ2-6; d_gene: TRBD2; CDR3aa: CASSLGLAGSSGANVLTF; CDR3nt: TGTGCCAGCAGCTTAGGGCTAGCGGGATCCTCTGGGGCCAACGTCCTGACTTTC
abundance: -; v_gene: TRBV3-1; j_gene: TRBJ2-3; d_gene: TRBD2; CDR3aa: CASSQVPGLGTDTQYF; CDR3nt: TGTGCCAGCAGCCAAGTCCCCGGACTAGGTACAGATACGCAGTATTTT
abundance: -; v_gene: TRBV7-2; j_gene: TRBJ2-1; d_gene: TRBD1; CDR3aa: CASEPHLRQGEQFF; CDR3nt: TGTGCCAGCGAACCCCACTTACGACAGGGAGAGCAGTTCTTC
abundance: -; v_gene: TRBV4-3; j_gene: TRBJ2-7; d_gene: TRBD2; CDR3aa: CASSQDGLARGEQYF; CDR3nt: TGCGCCAGCAGCCAAGATGGACTAGCGCGGGGCGAGCAGTACTTC
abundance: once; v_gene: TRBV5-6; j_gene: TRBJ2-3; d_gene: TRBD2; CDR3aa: CASSLRASGRTDTQYF; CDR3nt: TGTGCCAGCAGCTTGCGGGCTAGCGGGAGAACAGATACGCAGTATTTT
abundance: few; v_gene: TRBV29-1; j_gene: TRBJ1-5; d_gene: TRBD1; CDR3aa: CSVIGTDGQPQHF; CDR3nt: TGCAGCGTTATAGGGACAGACGGCCAGCCCCAGCATTTT
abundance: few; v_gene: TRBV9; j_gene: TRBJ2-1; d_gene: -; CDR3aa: CASSVELGPTPYNEQFF; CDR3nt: TGTGCCAGCAGCGTAGAACTGGGCCCCACCCCCTACAATGAGCAGTTCTTC
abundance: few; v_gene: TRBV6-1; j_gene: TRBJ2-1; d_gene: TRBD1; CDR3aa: CASRDRGVNYNEQFF; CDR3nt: TGTGCCAGCAGGGACAGGGGGGTAAACTACAATGAGCAGTTCTTC
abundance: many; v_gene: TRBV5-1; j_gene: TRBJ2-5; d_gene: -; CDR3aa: CASSSGTGQETQYF; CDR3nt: TGCGCCAGCAGCTCCGGGACGGGCCAAGAGACCCAGTACTTC
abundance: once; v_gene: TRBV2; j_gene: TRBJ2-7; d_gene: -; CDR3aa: CASRGLGHEQYF; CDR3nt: TGTGCCAGCAGGGGTCTAGGCCACGAGCAGTACTTC
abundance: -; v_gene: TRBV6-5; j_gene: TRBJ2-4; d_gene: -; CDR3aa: CASRRRLAKNIQYF; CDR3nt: TGTGCCAGCCGCCGTAGACTAGCCAAAAACATTCAGTACTTC
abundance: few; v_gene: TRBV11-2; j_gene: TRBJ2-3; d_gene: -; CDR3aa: CASSLGTAGDTQYF; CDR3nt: TGTGCCAGCAGCTTAGGAACAGCGGGAGATACGCAGTATTTT
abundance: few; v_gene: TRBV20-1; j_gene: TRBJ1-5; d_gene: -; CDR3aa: CSATSSSRQPQHF; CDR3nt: TGCAGTGCTACGTCATCCTCCAGGCAGCCCCAGCATTTT
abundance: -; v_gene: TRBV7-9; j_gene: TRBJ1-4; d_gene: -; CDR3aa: CASSRTGNGEKLFF; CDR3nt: TGTGCCAGCAGCCGGACGGGTAATGGAGAAAAACTGTTTTTT
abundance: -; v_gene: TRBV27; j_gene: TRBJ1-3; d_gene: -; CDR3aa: CASSQSFSGNTIYF; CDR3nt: TGTGCCAGCAGCCAGAGTTTCTCTGGAAACACCATATATTTT
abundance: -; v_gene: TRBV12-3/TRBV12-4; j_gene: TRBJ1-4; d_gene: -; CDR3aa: CASSLPGEGNEKLFF; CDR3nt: TGTGCCAGCAGTTTACCAGGGGAGGGTAATGAAAAACTGTTTTTT
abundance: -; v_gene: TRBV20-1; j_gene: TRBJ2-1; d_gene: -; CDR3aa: CSAGNGGEQFF; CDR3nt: TGCAGTGCAGGCAACGGTGGTGAGCAGTTCTTC
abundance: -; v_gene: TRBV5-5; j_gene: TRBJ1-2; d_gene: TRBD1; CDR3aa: CASSLDRGHGYTF; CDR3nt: TGTGCCAGCAGCTTGGACAGGGGGCATGGCTACACCTTC
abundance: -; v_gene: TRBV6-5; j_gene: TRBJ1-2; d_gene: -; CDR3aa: CASSYVGQGPNGYTF; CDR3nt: TGTGCCAGCAGTTACGTAGGCCAGGGGCCTAATGGCTACACCTTC
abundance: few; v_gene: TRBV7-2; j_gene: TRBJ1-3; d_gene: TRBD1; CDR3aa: CASSSAPYRGRSASGNTIYF; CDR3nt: TGTGCCAGCAGCTCCGCCCCCTATAGGGGGCGCTCCGCTTCTGGAAACACCATATATTTT